This T cell receptor (beta chain) emerged from a study of blood T cells in healthy people across ages. This clonotype was detected ten times or more. Its antigen is unidentified. V dropped 3 bases and J dropped 4; count of bases not matched to a gene: 7. Germline CDR1 and CDR2: DFQATT and SNEGSKA (reference sequence). This CDR3 spans 14 amino acids. The second PCR ran about 6 to 12 cycles with a sample-barcoded 5' primer and J-beta primers. From each sample, at least 2.5 million paired-end reads containing CDR3 were obtained. MiXCR was run by TCRdb on the 5' RACE reads, yielding one entry per CDR3 protein. This table holds about 840,000 distinct CDR3 sequences, 25% to 35% found once. Study outcomes and limitations: Naive CD4+ cells and diversity were both higher in long-lived donors than in aged donors.

The same sample was also used in a study of T cells of mothers and their children.

The clonotype was recovered from a woman in her thirties or forties in good health. The V call is TRBV20-1, the J call TRBJ2-7, with 9 nucleotides matching TRBD1. Sequenced material: blood. The DNA for the CDR3 is TGCAGTGCTAGGGGACAGGGAAGGGGTTACGAGCAGTACTTC. The encoded protein is CSARGQGRGYEQYF.